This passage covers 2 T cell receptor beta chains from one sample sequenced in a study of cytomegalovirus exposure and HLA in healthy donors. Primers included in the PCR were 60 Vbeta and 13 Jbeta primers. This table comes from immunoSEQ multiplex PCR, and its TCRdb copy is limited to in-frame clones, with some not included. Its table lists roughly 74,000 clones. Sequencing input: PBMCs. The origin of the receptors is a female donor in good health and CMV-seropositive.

The CDR3 nucleotides read TGTGCCAGCAATGAGAGACTAGCGGGGGTCACCGGGGAGCTGTTTTTT. Protein: CASNERLAGVTGELFF. This sequence joins TRBV2 and TRBJ2-2; 12 nucleotides line up with TRBD2. V shed 7 bases, J shed 4 bases, and the junction held 7 bases outside the gene matches. Germline CDR1 is SNHLY and CDR2 is FYNNEI. The length of the CDR3 is 16 residues.

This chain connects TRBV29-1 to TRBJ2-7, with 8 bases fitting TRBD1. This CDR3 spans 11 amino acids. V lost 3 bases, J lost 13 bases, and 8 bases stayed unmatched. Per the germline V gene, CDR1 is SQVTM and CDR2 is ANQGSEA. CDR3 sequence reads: CSVDVGQGFYF. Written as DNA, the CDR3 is TGCAGCGTTGATGTAGGACAGGGATTTTACTTC.